This T cell receptor beta chain was sequenced in a study of blood T cell repertoires in COVID-19. Turning to the study itself: Sample material is recorded as cDNA or gDNA derived from T cells, B-cell-depleted T cells, or PBMCs.

Measured with immunoSEQ multiplex PCR; TCRdb has only the in-frame clones, and not every one. The sample holds approximately 210,000 clones; approximately 80% are singletons and the top ten take about 4.3%. The germline V gene encodes CDR1 KGHSH and CDR2 LQKENI. The CDR3 spans 14 residues. The V and J ends lost 3 bases and 1 base respectively, with 9 bases between them. In this sample, this clone turned up a few times. This TCR derives from a man younger than 40 with acute COVID-19. The sequenced material came from PBMCs or T cells enriched from blood (not recorded which). The chain couples TRBV18 to TRBJ1-1, with D perhaps matching TRBD1 (6 bases). DNA of the CDR3: TGTGCCAGCTCACCGGGACACCAGAACACTGAAGCTTTCTTT. It codes for CASSPGHQNTEAFF.